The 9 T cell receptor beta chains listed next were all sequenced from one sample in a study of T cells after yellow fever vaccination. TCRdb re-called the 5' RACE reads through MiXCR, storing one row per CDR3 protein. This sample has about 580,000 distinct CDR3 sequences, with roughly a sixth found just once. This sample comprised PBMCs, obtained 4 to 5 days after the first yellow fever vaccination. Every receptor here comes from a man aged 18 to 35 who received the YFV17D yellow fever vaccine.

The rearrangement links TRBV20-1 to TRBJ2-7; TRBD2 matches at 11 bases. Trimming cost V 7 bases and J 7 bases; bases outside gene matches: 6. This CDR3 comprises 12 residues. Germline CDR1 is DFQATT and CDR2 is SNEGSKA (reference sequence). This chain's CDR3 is CSDSGGAGEQYV. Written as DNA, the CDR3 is TGCAGTGATAGCGGGGGGGCAGGTGAGCAGTACGTC.

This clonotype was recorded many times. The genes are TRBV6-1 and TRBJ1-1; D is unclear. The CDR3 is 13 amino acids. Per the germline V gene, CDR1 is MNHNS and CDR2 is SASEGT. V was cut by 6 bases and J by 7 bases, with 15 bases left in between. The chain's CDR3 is CASRDPDEDEAFF. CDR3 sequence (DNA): TGTGCCAGCAGAGATCCGGACGAAGATGAAGCTTTCTTT.

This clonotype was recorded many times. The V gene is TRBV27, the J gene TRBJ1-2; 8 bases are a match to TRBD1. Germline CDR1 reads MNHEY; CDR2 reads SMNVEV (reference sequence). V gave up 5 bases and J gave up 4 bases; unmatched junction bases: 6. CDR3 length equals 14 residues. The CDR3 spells CASSPRQGSYGYTF. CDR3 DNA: TGTGCCAGCAGTCCGAGACAGGGGAGCTATGGCTACACCTTC.

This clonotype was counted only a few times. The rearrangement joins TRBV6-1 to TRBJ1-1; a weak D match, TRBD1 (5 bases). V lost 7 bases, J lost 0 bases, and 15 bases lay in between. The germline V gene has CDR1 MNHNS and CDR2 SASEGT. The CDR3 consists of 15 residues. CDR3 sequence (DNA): TGTGCCAGCACTCTCACTGGGGGGATGAACACTGAAGCTTTCTTT. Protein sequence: CASTLTGGMNTEAFF.

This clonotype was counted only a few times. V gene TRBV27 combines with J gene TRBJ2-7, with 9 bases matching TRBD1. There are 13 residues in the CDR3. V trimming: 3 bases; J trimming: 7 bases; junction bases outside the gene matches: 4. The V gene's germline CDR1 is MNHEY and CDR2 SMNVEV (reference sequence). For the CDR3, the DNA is TGTGCCAGCAGTTTGGGGACAGGGTTTGAGCAGTACTTC. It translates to CASSLGTGFEQYF.

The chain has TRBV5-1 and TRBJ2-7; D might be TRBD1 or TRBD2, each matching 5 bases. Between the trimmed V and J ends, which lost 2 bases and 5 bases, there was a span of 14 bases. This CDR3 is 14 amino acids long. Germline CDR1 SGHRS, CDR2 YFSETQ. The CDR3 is CASSFTGDRDEQYF. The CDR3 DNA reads TGCGCCAGCAGCTTCACCGGGGACCGGGACGAGCAGTACTTC.

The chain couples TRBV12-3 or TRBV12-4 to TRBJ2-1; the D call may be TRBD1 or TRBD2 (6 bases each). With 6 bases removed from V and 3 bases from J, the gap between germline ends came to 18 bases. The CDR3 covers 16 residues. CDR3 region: CASRAGGGLVYNEQFF. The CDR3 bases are TGTGCCAGCAGGGCCGGGGGCGGACTCGTCTACAATGAGCAGTTCTTC.

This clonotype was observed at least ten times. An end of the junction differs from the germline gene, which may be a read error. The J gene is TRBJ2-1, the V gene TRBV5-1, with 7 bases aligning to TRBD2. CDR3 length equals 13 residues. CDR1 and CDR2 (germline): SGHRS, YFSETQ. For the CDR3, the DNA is TGTGCCAGCAGCTTTAGCGGGCCGAATGAGCAGTTCTTC. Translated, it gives CASSFSGPNEQFF.

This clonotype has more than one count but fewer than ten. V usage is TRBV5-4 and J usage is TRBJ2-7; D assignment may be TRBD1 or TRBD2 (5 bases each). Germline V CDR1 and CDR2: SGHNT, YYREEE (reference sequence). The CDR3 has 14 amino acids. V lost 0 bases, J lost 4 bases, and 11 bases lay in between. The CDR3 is CASSLGGTGYEQYV. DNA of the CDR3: TGTGCCAGCAGCTTGGGGGGGACCGGTTACGAGCAGTACGTC.